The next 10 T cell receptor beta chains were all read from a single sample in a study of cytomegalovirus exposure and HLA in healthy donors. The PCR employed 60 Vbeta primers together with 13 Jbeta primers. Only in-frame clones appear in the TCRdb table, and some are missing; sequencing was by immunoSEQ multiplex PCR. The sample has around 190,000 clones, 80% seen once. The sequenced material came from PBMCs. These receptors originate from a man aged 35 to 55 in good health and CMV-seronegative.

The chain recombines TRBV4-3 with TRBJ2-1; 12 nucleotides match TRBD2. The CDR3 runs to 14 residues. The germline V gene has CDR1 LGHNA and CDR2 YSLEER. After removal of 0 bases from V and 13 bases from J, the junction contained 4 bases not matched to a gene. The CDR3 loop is CASSQEWTSGAQFF. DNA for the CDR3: TGCGCCAGCAGCCAAGAATGGACTAGCGGGGCTCAGTTCTTC.

Here the CDR3 reads CASSLRGGRAADTQYF. CDR3 DNA: TGTGCCAGCAGTTTACGGGGCGGGAGGGCCGCAGATACGCAGTATTTT. This chain connects TRBV27 to TRBJ2-3; 9 nucleotides match TRBD2. Germline assignment: CDR1 MNHEY and CDR2 SMNVEV (reference sequence). This CDR3 has 16 amino acids. With V trimmed by 2 bases and J by 4 bases, 7 bases remained unmatched.

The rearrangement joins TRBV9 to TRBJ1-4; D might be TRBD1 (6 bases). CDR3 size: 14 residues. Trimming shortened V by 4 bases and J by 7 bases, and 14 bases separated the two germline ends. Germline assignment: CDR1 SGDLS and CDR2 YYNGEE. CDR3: CASSKQGEGEKLFF. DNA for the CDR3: TGTGCCAGCAGCAAACAGGGAGAGGGTGAAAAACTGTTTTTT.

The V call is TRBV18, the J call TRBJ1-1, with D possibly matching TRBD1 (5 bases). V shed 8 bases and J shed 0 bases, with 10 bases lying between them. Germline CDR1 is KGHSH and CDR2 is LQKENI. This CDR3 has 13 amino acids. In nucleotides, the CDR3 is TGTGCCAGCGAACAGGAAATGAACACTGAAGCTTTCTTT. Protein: CASEQEMNTEAFF.

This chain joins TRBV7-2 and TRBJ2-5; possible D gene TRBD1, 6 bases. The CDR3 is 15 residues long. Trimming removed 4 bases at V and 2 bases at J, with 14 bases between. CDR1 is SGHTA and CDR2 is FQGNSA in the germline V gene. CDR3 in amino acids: CASSSSGQIQETQYF. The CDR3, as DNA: TGTGCCAGCAGCTCATCCGGACAGATACAAGAGACCCAGTACTTC.

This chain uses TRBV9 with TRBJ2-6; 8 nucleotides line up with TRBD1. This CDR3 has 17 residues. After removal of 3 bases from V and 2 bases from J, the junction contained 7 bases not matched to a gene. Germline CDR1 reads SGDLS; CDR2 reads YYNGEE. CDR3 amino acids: CASSGPRTGTGANVLTF. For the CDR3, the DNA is TGTGCCAGCAGCGGGCCTCGGACAGGGACTGGGGCCAACGTCCTGACTTTC.

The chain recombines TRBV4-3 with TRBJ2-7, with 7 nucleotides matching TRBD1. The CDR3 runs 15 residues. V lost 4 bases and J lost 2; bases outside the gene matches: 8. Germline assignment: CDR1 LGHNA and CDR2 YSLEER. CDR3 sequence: CASSLLTGSPYEQYF. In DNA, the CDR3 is TGCGCCAGCAGCCTTCTGACAGGGTCCCCCTACGAGCAGTACTTC.

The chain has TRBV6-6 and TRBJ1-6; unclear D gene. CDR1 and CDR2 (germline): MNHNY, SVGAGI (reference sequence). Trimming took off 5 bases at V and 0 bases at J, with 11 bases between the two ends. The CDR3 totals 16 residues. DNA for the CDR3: TGTGCCAGCAGTCAACGAGGGAGCTCCTATAATTCACCCCTCCACTTT. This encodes CASSQRGSSYNSPLHF.

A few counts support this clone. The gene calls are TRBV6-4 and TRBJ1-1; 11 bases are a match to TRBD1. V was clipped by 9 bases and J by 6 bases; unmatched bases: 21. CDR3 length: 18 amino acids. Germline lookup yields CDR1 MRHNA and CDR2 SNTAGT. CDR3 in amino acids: CARLVLEGDRGVSAEAFF. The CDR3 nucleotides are TGTGCCAGACTAGTATTAGAGGGGGACAGGGGGGTCAGCGCTGAAGCTTTCTTT.

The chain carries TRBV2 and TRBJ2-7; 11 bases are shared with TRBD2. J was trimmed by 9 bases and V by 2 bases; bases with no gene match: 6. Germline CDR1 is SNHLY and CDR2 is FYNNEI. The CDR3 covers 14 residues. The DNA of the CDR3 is TGTGCCAGCAGTGAAAGGCTAGCGGGGGGCTGGCAGTACTTC. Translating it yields CASSERLAGGWQYF.